This TCR beta chain was obtained from a study of blood T cells in healthy people across ages. Alongside a J-beta primer mix, a sample-barcoded 5' primer served in a second PCR lasting about 7 to 11 cycles. TCRdb analysed the 5' RACE reads with MiXCR anew, one entry per CDR3 protein. Here the sample spans about 930,000 distinct CDR3 sequences, about 27% being singletons. These data also featured in a second study, about T cells of mothers and their children. Per that paper: Per child, roughly 3 million TCR beta CDR3 reads were obtained, against over 9 million per mother. No clones detected were persistent microchimeric T cell clones.

This TCR was sampled from a woman in her forties in good health. Material: blood.

CDR3: CASSLAGGGAFF. DNA for the CDR3: TGTGCCAGCTCCCTCGCGGGGGGGGGGGCTTTCTTT. The V gene is TRBV12-3 or TRBV12-4, the J gene TRBJ1-1; TRBD1 might be the D (5 bases). V was trimmed by 8 bases and J by 11 bases, leaving 18 bases between them. This CDR3 has 12 amino acids.